This T cell receptor beta chain was captured in a study of Ad26.COV2.S vaccination and SARS-CoV-2 variants. For the study at large: Intramuscularly, Ad26.COV2.S was given either once or twice, 56 days apart.

Whole-study findings and limits: Placebo and vaccine recipients had non-spike TCR breadth that was similar.

Worth noting for this clone: The antigen is not known.

Treatment described: about 20 received Ad26.COV2.S at low or high dose, single or two shots; roughly five received placebo; per-sample allocation not given. On day 63 after the first injection, vaccine and placebo recipients gave samples. Donation came from an adult in Boston who was aged 18-55 years. Wuhan-strain spike was delivered by a replication-incompetent Ad26 vector. The protocol was immunoSEQ multiplex PCR, while the TCRdb copy is restricted to in-frame clones and leaves out a portion. The data contain about 480,000 clones, roughly 85% of them singletons. This sample comprised peripheral blood, obtained in a trial of Ad26.COV2.S vaccine versus placebo. The TCR sequence derives from a person aged 18-60 years who received the Ad26.COV2.S COVID-19 vaccine or a placebo.

The CDR3 nucleotides read TGTGCCACCAGTGCTCGGACAGGGGAACTCTCTAGCACAGATACGCAGTATTTT. Translated: CATSARTGELSSTDTQYF. V gene TRBV24-1 combines with J gene TRBJ2-3; 9 positions agree with TRBD1. V gave up 5 bases and J gave up 0 bases; unmatched junction bases: 11. The CDR3 runs to 18 residues. CDR1 and CDR2 (germline): KGHDR, SFDVKD.